In its sample, the clone carrying this TCR beta chain was seen a few times. Germline V lookup: CDR1 SEHNR, CDR2 FQNEAQ (reference sequence). V was pared by 5 bases and J by 3 bases, with 17 bases between. The CDR3 runs to 16 residues. Measured with immunoSEQ multiplex PCR; TCRdb has only the in-frame clones, and not every one. The data contain roughly 80,000 clones, about 87% of them singletons. The data belong to a study of blood T cell repertoires in COVID-19. Background on the study: T cells, B-cell-depleted T cells, or PBMCs supplied cDNA or gDNA.

The sequencing sample was made of peripheral blood. The TCR originated in a human donor in a cohort sampled during active COVID-19. The rearrangement joins TRBV7-9 to TRBJ1-5; weak D call: TRBD1 (6 bases). The CDR3 region is CASSTDSSQPNQPQHF. The CDR3 DNA reads as TGTGCCAGCAGCACGGACAGTTCTCAACCCAATCAGCCCCAGCATTTT.